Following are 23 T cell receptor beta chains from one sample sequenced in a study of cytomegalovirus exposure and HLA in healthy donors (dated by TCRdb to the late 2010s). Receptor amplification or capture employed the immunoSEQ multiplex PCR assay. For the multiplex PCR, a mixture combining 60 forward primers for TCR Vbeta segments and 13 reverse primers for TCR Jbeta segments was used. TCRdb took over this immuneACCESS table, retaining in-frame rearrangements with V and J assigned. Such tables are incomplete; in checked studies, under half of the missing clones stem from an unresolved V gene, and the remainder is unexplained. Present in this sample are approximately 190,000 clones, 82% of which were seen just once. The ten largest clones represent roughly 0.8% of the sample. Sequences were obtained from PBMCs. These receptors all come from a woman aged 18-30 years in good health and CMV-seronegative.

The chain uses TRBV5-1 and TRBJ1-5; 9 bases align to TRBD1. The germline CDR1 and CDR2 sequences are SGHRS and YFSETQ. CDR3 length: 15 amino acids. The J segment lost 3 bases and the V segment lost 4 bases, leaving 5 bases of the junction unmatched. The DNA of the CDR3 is TGCGCCAGCAGCCCCGGGACAGGGAACAATCAGCCCCAGCATTTT. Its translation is CASSPGTGNNQPQHF. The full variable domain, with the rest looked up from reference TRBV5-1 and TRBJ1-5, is KAGVTQTPRYLIKTRGQQVTLSCSPISGHRSVSWYQQTPGQGLQFLFEYFSETQRNKGNFPGRFSGRQFSNSRSEMNVSTLELGDSALYLCASSPGTGNNQPQHFGDGTRLSIL.

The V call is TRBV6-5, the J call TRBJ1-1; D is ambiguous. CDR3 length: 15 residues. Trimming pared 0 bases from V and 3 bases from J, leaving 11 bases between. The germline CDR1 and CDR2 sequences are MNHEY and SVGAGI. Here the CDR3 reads CASSYSAAAHTEAFF. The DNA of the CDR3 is TGTGCCAGCAGTTACTCTGCGGCAGCTCACACTGAAGCTTTCTTT.

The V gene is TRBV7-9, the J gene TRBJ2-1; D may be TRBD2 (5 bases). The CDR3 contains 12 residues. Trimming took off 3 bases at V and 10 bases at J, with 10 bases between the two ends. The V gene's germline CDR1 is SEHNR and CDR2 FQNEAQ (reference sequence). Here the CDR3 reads CASSLGASEQFF. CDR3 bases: TGTGCCAGCAGCTTGGGCGCTAGCGAGCAGTTCTTC.

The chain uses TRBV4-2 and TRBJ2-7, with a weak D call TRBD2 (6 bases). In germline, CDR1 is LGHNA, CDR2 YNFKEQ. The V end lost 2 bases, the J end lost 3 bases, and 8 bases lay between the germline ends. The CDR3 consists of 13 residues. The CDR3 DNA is TGTGCCAGCAGCCAACGACTAGACTACGAGCAGTACTTC. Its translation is CASSQRLDYEQYF.

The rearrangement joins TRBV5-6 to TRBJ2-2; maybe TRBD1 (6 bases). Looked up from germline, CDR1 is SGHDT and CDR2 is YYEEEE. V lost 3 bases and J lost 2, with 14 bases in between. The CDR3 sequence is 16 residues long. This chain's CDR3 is CASSSDSLLNTGELFF. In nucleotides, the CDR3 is TGTGCCAGCAGCTCGGACAGTTTACTAAACACCGGGGAGCTGTTTTTT.

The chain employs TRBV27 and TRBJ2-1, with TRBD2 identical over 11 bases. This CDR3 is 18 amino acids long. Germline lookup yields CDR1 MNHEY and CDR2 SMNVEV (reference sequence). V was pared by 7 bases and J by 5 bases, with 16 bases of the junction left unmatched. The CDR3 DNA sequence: TGTGCCAGCACCAGGGGGTGGGTAGCGGGGGGGCGGGACAATGAGCAGTTCTTC. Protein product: CASTRGWVAGGRDNEQFF.

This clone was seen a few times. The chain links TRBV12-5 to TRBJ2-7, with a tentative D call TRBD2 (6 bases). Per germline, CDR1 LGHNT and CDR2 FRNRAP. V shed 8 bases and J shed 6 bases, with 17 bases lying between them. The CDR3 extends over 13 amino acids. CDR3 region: CASSGGAGPEQYF. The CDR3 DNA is TGTGCTAGTTCCGGGGGAGCCGGCCCCGAGCAGTACTTC.

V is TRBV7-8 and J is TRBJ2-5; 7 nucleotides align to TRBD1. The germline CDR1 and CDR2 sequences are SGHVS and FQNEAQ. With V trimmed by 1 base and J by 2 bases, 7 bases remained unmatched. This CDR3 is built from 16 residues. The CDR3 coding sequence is TGTGCCAGCAGCTTAGTGAACAGGGGTAATCAAGAGACCCAGTACTTC. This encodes CASSLVNRGNQETQYF.

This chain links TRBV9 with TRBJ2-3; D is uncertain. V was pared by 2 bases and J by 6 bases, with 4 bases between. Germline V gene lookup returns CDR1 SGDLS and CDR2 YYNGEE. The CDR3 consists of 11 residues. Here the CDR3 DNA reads TGTGCCAGCAGCGTCGTGGATACGCAGTATTTT. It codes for CASSVVDTQYF.

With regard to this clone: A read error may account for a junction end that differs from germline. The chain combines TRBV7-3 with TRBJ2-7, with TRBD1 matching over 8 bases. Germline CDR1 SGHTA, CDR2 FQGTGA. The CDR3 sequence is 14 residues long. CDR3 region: CASGWVAGGEHPLF. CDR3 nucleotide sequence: TGTGCCAGCGGATGGGTTGCAGGGGGCGAACATCCTCTCTTC.

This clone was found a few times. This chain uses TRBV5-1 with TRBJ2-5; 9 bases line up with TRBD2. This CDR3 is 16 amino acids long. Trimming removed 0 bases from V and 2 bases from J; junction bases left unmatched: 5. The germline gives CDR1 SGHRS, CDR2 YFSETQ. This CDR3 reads CASSLGDGLAQETQYF. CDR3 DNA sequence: TGCGCCAGCAGCTTGGGAGACGGACTAGCGCAAGAGACCCAGTACTTC. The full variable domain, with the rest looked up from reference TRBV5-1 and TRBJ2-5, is KAGVTQTPRYLIKTRGQQVTLSCSPISGHRSVSWYQQTPGQGLQFLFEYFSETQRNKGNFPGRFSGRQFSNSRSEMNVSTLELGDSALYLCASSLGDGLAQETQYFGPGTRLLVL.

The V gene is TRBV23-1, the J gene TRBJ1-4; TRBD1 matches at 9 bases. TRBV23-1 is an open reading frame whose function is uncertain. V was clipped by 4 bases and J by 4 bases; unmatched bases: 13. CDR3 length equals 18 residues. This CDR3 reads CASSLPLSQGANNEKLFF. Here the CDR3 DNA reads TGCGCCAGCAGTCTTCCACTCTCACAGGGGGCTAATAATGAAAAACTGTTTTTT.

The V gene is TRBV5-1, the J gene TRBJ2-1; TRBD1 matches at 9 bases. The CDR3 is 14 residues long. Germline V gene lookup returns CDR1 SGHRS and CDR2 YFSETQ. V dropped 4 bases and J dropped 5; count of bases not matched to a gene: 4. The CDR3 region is CASSKGQGNNEQFF. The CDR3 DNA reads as TGCGCCAGCAGCAAGGGACAGGGTAACAATGAGCAGTTCTTC.

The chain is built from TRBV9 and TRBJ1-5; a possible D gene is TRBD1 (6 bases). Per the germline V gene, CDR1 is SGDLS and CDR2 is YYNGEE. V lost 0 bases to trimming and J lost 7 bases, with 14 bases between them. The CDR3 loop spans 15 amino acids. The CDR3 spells CASSVEGEGLQPQHF. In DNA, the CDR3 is TGTGCCAGCAGCGTAGAGGGGGAAGGCCTCCAGCCCCAGCATTTT.

In DNA form, the CDR3 reads TGTGCCAGCAGTGAAGCGCTTCGGGGGTATGGCGGCTACACCTTC. This translates into CASSEALRGYGGYTF. This chain uses TRBV2 with TRBJ1-2, with D perhaps matching TRBD1 (5 bases). Trimming stripped 0 bases from V and 8 bases from J, with 16 bases between. This CDR3 is built from 15 residues. The V gene's germline CDR1 is SNHLY and CDR2 FYNNEI.

The CDR3 region is CASSVFDWSSYNEQFF. In DNA form, the CDR3 reads TGTGCCAGCAGCGTATTTGACTGGAGCTCCTACAATGAGCAGTTCTTC. The genes are TRBV7-2 and TRBJ2-1; D call uncertain. The germline V gene encodes CDR1 SGHTA and CDR2 FQGNSA. The CDR3 length is 16 residues. The V end lost 5 bases, the J end lost 0 bases, and 14 bases lay between the germline ends.

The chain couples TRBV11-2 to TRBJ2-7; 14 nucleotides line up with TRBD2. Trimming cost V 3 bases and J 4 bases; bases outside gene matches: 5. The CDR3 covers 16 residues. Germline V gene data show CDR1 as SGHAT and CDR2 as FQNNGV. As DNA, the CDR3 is TGTGCCAGCAGCTTGGGACTAGCGGGAGAAGGTTACGAGCAGTACTTC. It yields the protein CASSLGLAGEGYEQYF.

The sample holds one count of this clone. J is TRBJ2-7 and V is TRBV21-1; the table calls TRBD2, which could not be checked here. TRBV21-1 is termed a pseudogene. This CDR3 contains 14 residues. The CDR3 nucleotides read TGTGCCAGCAGCAACCTAGCGGACCACTACGAGCAGTACTTC. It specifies CASSNLADHYEQYF.

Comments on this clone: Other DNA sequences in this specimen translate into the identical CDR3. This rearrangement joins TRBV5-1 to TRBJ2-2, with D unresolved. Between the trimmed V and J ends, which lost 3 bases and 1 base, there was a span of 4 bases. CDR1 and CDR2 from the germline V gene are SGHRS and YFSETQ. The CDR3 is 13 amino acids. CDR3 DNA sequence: TGCGCCAGCAGCTCGGGGAACACCGGGGAGCTGTTTTTT. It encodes CASSSGNTGELFF.

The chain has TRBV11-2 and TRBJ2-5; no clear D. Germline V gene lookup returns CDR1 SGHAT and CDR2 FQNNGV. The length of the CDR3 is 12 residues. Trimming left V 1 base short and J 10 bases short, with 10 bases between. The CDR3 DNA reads TGTGCCAGCAGCTTAGTTGCCGGCGGCCAGTACTTC. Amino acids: CASSLVAGGQYF.

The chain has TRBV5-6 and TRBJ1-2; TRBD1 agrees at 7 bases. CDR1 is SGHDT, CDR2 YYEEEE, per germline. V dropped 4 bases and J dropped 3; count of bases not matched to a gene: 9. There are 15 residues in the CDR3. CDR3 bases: TGTGCCAGCAGCGCCACAGGGGTTAGGGACTATGGCTACACCTTC. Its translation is CASSATGVRDYGYTF.

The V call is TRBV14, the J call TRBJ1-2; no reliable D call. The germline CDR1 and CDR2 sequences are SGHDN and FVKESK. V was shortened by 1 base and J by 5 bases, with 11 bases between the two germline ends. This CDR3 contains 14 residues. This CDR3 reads CASSQAPDYYGYTF. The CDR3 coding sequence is TGTGCCAGCAGCCAAGCGCCTGACTATTATGGCTACACCTTC.

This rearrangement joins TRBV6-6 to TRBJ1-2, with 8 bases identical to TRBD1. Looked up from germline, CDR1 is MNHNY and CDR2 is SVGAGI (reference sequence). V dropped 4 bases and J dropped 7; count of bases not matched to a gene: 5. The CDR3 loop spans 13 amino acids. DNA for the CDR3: TGTGCCAGCAGTTGGACAGGGCCCGCTGGCTACACCTTC. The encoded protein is CASSWTGPAGYTF.